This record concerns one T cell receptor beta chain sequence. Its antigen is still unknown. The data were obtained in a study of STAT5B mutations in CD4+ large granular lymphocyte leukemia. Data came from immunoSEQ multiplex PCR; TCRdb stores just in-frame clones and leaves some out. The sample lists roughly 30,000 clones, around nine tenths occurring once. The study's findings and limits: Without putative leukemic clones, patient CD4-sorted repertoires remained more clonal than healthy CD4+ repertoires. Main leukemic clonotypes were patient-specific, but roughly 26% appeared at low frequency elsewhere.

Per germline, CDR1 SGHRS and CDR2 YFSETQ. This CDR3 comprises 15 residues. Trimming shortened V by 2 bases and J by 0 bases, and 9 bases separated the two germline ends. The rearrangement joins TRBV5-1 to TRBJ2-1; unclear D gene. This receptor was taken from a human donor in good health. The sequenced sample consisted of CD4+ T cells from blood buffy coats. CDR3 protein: CASSFIVGSYNEQFF. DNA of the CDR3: TGCGCCAGCAGCTTCATAGTTGGCTCCTACAATGAGCAGTTCTTC.